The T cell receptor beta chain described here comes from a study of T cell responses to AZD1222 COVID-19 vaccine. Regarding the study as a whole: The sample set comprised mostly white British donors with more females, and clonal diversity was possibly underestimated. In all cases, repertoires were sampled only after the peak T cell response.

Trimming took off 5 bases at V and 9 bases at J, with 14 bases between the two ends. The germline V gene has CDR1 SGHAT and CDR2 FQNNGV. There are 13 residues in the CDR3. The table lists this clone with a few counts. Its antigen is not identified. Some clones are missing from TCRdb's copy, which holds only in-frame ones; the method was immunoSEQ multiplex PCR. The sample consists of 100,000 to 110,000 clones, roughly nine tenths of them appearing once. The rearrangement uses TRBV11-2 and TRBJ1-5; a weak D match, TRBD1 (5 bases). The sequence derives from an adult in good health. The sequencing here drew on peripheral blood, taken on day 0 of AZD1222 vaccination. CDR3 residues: CASSPESGRPQHF. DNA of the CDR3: TGTGCCAGCAGCCCCGAATCAGGGAGGCCCCAGCATTTT. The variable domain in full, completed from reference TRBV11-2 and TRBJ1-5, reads EAGVAQSPRYKIIEKRQSVAFWCNPISGHATLYWYQQILGQGPKLLIQFQNNGVVDDSQLPKDRFSAERLKGVDSTLKIQPAKLEDSAVYLCASSPESGRPQHFGDGTRLSIL.